The 20 T cell receptor beta chains reported below all come from one sample, sequenced in a study of OX40 agonist ivuxolimab in advanced cancers. TCRdb's table, derived via immunoSEQ multiplex PCR, lists solely in-frame clones and lacks some. The data show more than 10,000 clones, with roughly 80% seen just once and around 35% held by the top ten. The specimen was CD4+ or CD8+ T cells sorted from blood, collected in a trial of the OX40 agonist ivuxolimab. These receptors were taken from an adult with an advanced solid tumor such as melanoma, head and neck, liver or kidney cancer.

V usage is TRBV28 and J usage is TRBJ2-3, with 7 bases lining up with TRBD1. V lost 7 bases, J lost 3 bases, and 10 bases stayed unmatched. This CDR3 spans 15 amino acids. The germline gives CDR1 MDHEN, CDR2 SYDVKM. The CDR3 coding sequence is TGTGCCAGCAAACTGAGGGGGCAGGGGACAGATACGCAGTATTTT. Its translation: CASKLRGQGTDTQYF.

The chain combines TRBV12-5 with TRBJ1-1, with D possibly TRBD1 on 5 matching bases. V was cut by 6 bases and J by 4 bases, with 12 bases left in between. This CDR3 has 13 amino acids. Germline V CDR1 and CDR2: LGHNT, FRNRAP. The CDR3 DNA sequence: TGTGCTAGTGGCCTCTGGGGGGGCACTGAAGCTTTCTTT. This encodes CASGLWGGTEAFF.

V is TRBV11-3 and J is TRBJ2-7, with D unclear. This CDR3 region has 14 residues. Germline assignment: CDR1 SGHNT and CDR2 YENEEA. Trimming took off 1 base at V and 3 bases at J, with 10 bases between the two ends. CDR3 in DNA: TGTGCCAGCAGCTTAGTTGAGAGACTCTACGAGCAGTACTTC. Translating gives CASSLVERLYEQYF.

The chain employs TRBV27 and TRBJ2-2; no definite D call. The CDR3 totals 14 residues. Trimming took off 3 bases at V and 1 base at J, with 6 bases between the two ends. Germline-derived CDR1 and CDR2 are MNHEY and SMNVEV (reference sequence). CDR3 sequence (DNA): TGTGCCAGCAGTTTGTTAGGGAACACCGGGGAGCTGTTTTTT. This codes for CASSLLGNTGELFF.

The chain employs TRBV28 and TRBJ1-5, with D maybe TRBD1 (6 bases). CDR1 and CDR2 from the germline V gene are MDHEN and SYDVKM. Trimming pared 3 bases from V and 0 bases from J, leaving 21 bases between. CDR3 length: 19 residues. CDR3 sequence (DNA): TGTGCCAGCAGTTTCAATCCCCGACAGGCGGGATATAGCAATCAGCCCCAGCATTTT. Protein product: CASSFNPRQAGYSNQPQHF.

This rearrangement joins TRBV10-3 to TRBJ2-7, with 9 bases that match TRBD2. Germline CDR1 is ENHRY and CDR2 is SYGVKD. The CDR3 has 14 residues. V trimming: 2 bases; J trimming: 4 bases; junction bases outside the gene matches: 3. The CDR3 loop reads CAISEPSGMYEQYF. The CDR3, as DNA: TGTGCCATCAGTGAGCCTAGCGGGATGTACGAGCAGTACTTC.

The chain joins TRBV9 to TRBJ2-7, with D possibly being TRBD1 or TRBD2 (5 bases each). CDR3 length: 14 residues. V was trimmed by 4 bases and J by 6 bases, leaving 17 bases between them. Germline V lookup: CDR1 SGDLS, CDR2 YYNGEE. Here the CDR3 reads CASSPGPSLGEQYF. The CDR3 bases are TGTGCCAGCAGCCCGGGACCGAGCCTCGGCGAGCAGTACTTC.

The chain uses TRBV7-8 and TRBJ1-1; D remains ambiguous. CDR3 length equals 14 residues. Trimming took 4 bases from V and 5 from J, leaving 14 bases between them. The germline CDR1 and CDR2 sequences are SGHVS and FQNEAQ. CDR3 DNA: TGTGCCAGCAGCTCGGATCGGGGAGGGACTGAAGCTTTCTTT. Encoded protein: CASSSDRGGTEAFF.

CDR3: CASSLRGGRGSPLHF. The CDR3 region has the DNA TGTGCCAGCAGCCTGAGGGGTGGTCGGGGTTCACCCCTCCACTTT. The rearrangement joins TRBV28 to TRBJ1-6; D perhaps matches TRBD1 (5 bases). The CDR3 covers 15 residues. CDR1 and CDR2 (germline): MDHEN, SYDVKM. V lost 6 bases, J lost 9 bases, and 18 bases lay in between.

The chain links TRBV11-3 to TRBJ2-1, with D maybe TRBD1 (6 bases). Germline CDR1 is SGHNT and CDR2 is YENEEA. Trimming cost V 5 bases and J 9 bases, with 11 bases left between them. This CDR3 is 12 amino acids long. CDR3 residues: CASSPDSFEQFF. The CDR3 coding sequence is TGTGCCAGCAGCCCGGACAGTTTTGAGCAGTTCTTC.

The chain is built from TRBV7-9 and TRBJ2-7; possible D gene TRBD1, 6 bases. From germline, CDR1 is SEHNR and CDR2 FQNEAQ (reference sequence). The germline V and J ends were trimmed by 0 bases and 5 bases, with 11 bases remaining between them. This CDR3 comprises 14 residues. CDR3 in amino acids: CASSLAVRGDEQYF. For the CDR3, the DNA is TGTGCCAGCAGCTTAGCAGTCAGGGGAGACGAGCAGTACTTC.

CDR3 region: CASSEAQTQPQHF. The CDR3 DNA reads as TGTGCCAGCAGTGAAGCGCAAACTCAGCCCCAGCATTTT. The chain uses TRBV2 and TRBJ1-5, with D hard to call. The V gene's germline CDR1 is SNHLY and CDR2 FYNNEI. Trimming removed 0 bases from V and 6 bases from J, with 6 bases in between. This CDR3 spans 13 amino acids. Variable domain in full (rest from reference TRBV2 and TRBJ1-5): EPEVTQTPSHQVTQMGQEVILRCVPISNHLYFYWYRQILGQKVEFLVSFYNNEISEKSEIFDDQFSVERPDGSNFTLKIRSTKLEDSAMYFCASSEAQTQPQHFGDGTRLSIL.

V is TRBV4-1 and J is TRBJ2-7; 10 bases are shared with TRBD2. This CDR3 contains 16 residues. V shed 1 base and J 0 bases; nucleotides not matched to a gene: 3. The germline CDR1 and CDR2 sequences are MGHRA and YSYEKL. The DNA for the CDR3 is TGCGCCAGCAGCCAAGGGGAGCGGGAGGGCTCCTACGAGCAGTACTTC. Its translation: CASSQGEREGSYEQYF.

This clone occurred once. The gene calls are TRBV4-1 and TRBJ2-2; D ambiguous. Trimming left V 3 bases short and J 0 bases short, with 8 bases between. Germline V CDR1 and CDR2: MGHRA, YSYEKL. The CDR3 loop spans 15 amino acids. CDR3 amino acids: CASSHEHPNTGELFF. DNA of the CDR3: TGCGCCAGCAGCCACGAACACCCGAACACCGGGGAGCTGTTTTTT.

The chain couples TRBV27 to TRBJ1-5; TRBD1 matches 9 bases. Per the germline V gene, CDR1 is MNHEY and CDR2 is SMNVEV (reference sequence). With V trimmed by 5 bases and J by 6 bases, 2 bases remained unmatched. CDR3 length: 13 residues. The DNA of the CDR3 is TGTGCCAGCAGTACAGGGGGCACTCAGCCCCAGCATTTT. Protein sequence: CASSTGGTQPQHF.

V and J are TRBV6-5 and TRBJ1-1; D call uncertain. Germline V gives CDR1 MNHEY, CDR2 SVGAGI. The CDR3 loop spans 12 amino acids. The V end lost 6 bases, the J end lost 10 bases, and 15 bases lay between the germline ends. Here the CDR3 reads CASSPQSLGAFF. The DNA of the CDR3 is TGTGCCAGCAGCCCCCAGTCTCTAGGAGCTTTCTTT.

The table lists this clone with a few counts. This chain links TRBV4-1 with TRBJ2-4; D not resolved. V lost 7 bases and J 8 bases, leaving 9 bases between the germline ends. The CDR3 length is 11 residues. Germline-derived CDR1 and CDR2 are MGHRA and YSYEKL. CDR3 loop: CASKEKDIQYF. For the CDR3, the DNA is TGCGCCAGCAAGGAGAAGGACATTCAGTACTTC.

The chain has TRBV5-6 and TRBJ2-7; 7 bases map to TRBD2. The ends lost 4 bases at V and 5 bases at J; junction bases unmatched: 9. Looked up from germline, CDR1 is SGHDT and CDR2 is YYEEEE. This CDR3 spans 14 amino acids. CDR3 coding DNA: TGTGCCAGCAGCCAAGGGGCTAGCGGAGACGAGCAGTACTTC. Translating it yields CASSQGASGDEQYF.

Within the sample, this clone is large. The chain combines TRBV7-8 with TRBJ1-3, with a possible D match to TRBD1 (5 bases). Germline V CDR1 and CDR2: SGHVS, FQNEAQ. Trimming took 5 bases from V and 4 from J, leaving 15 bases between them. CDR3 length: 15 residues. The CDR3 sequence is CASSPLQGEGNTIYF. In DNA form, the CDR3 reads TGTGCCAGCAGCCCCCTCCAGGGAGAGGGAAACACCATATATTTT.

This chain joins TRBV11-2 and TRBJ2-3; TRBD2 aligns across 9 bases. V dropped 1 base and J dropped 5; count of bases not matched to a gene: 13. The CDR3 has 18 amino acids. From germline, CDR1 is SGHAT and CDR2 FQNNGV. CDR3 DNA: TGTGCCAGCAGCTTAGCTCTTTTAGCGGGGGAAGTGGGAGATACGCAGTATTTT. Protein product: CASSLALLAGEVGDTQYF.